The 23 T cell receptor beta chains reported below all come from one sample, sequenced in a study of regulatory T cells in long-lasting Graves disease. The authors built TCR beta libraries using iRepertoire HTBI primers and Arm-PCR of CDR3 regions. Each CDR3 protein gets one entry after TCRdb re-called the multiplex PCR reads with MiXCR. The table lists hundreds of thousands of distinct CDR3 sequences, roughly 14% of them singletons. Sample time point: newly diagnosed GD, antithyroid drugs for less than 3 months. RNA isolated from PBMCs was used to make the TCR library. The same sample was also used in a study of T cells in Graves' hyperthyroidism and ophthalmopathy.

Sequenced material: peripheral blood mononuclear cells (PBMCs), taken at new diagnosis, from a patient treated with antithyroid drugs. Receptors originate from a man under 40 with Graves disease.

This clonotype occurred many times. CDR3 nucleotide sequence: TGTGCCAGCAGTTTAGTGGCGGATGAAAAACTGTTTTTT. Translated: CASSLVADEKLFF. This chain joins TRBV27 and TRBJ1-4; D call uncertain. V was trimmed by 2 bases and J by 6 bases, leaving 7 bases between them. This CDR3 is built from 13 residues. Per the germline V gene, CDR1 is MNHEY and CDR2 is SMNVEV (reference sequence).

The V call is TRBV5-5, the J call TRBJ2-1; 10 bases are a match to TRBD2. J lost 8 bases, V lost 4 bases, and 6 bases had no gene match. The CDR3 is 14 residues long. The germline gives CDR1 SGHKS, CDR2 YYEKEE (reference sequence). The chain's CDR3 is CASSTGTSADEQFF. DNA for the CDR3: TGTGCCAGCAGCACCGGGACTAGCGCTGATGAGCAGTTCTTC.

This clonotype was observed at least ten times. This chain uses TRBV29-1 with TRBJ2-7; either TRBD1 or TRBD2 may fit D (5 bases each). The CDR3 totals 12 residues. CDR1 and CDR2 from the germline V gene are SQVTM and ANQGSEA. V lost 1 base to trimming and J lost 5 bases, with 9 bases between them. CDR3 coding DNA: TGCAGCGTTGAAGGGGGGAGTAACGAGCAGTACTTC. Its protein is CSVEGGSNEQYF.

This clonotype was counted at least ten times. In DNA form, the CDR3 reads TGTGCCAGCAGCCTGTACCAGAGGGGCTTCCAAGAGACCCAGTACTTC. Translation gives CASSLYQRGFQETQYF. This chain links TRBV28 with TRBJ2-5; D might be TRBD1 or TRBD2, each matching 5 bases. The V end was cut by 6 bases, the J end by 1 base, with 18 bases between. The CDR3 has 16 residues. Germline V gene lookup returns CDR1 MDHEN and CDR2 SYDVKM. Complete variable domain (other parts from reference TRBV28 and TRBJ2-5): DVKVTQSSRYLVKRTGEKVFLECVQDMDHENMFWYRQDPGLGLRLIYFSYDVKMKEKGDIPEGYSVSREKKERFSLILESASTNQTSMYLCASSLYQRGFQETQYFGPGTRLLVL.

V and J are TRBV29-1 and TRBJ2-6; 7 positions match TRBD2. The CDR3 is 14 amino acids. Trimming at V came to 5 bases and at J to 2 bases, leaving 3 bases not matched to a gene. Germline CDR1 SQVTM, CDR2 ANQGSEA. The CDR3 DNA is TGCAGCGTTACAGCGGGAACTGGGGCCAACGTCCTGACTTTC. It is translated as CSVTAGTGANVLTF.

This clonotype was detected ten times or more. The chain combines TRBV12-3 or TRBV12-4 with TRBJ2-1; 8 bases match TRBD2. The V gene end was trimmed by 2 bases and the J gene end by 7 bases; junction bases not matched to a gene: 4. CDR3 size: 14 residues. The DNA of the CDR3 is TGTGCCAGCAGTTTATACGGGAGGGCTAATGAGCAGTTCTTC. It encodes CASSLYGRANEQFF.

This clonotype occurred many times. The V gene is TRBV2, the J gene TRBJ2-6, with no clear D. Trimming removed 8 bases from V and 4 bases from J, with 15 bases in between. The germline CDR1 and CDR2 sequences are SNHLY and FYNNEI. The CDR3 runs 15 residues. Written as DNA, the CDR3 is TGTGCCAGCGGACCGAGCCAGGCAGGGGCCAACGTCCTGACTTTC. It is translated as CASGPSQAGANVLTF.

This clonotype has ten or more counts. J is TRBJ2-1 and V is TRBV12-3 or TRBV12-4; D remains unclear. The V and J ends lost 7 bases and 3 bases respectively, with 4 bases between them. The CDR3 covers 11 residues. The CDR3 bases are TGTGCCAGCACGATCTACAATGAGCAGTTCTTC. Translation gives CASTIYNEQFF.

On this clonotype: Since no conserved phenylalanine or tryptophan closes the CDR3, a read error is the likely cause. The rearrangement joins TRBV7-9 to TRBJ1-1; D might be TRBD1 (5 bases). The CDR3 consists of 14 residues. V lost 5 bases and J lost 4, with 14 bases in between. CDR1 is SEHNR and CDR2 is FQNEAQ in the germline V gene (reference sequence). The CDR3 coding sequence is TGTGCCAGCAGCGCCCTGGGGGGGGTCACTGAAGCTTTCCTT. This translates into CASSALGGVTEAFL.

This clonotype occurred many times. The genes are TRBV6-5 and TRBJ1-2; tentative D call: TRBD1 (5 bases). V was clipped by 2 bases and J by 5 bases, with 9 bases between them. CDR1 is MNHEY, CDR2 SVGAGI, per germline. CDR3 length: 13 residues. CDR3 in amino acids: CASSYDSLYGYTF. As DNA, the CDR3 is TGTGCCAGCAGTTACGACAGCTTGTATGGCTACACCTTC.

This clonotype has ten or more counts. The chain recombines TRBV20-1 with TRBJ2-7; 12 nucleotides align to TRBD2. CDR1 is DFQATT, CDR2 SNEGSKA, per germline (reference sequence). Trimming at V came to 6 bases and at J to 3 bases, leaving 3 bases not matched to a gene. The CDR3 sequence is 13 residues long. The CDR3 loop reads CSARTSGVYEQYF. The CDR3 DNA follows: TGCAGTGCCCGGACTAGCGGGGTCTACGAGCAGTACTTC.

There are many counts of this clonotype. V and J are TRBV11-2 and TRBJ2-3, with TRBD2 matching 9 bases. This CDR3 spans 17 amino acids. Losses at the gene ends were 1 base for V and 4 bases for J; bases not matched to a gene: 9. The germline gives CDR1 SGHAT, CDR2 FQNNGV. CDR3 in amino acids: CASSLALSGRDPDTQYF. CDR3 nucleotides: TGTGCCAGCAGCTTAGCTCTTAGCGGGAGAGACCCAGATACGCAGTATTTT.

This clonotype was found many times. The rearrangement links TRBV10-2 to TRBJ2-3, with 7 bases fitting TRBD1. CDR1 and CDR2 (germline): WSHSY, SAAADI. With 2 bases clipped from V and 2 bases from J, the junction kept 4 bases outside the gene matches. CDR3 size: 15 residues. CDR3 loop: CASSEPGQLTDTQYF. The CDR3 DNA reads TGCGCCAGCAGTGAGCCGGGACAGCTCACAGATACGCAGTATTTT.

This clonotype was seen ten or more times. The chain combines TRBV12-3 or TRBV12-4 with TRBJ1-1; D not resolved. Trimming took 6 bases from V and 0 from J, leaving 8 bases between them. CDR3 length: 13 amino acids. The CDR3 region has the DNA TGTGCCAGCAGAGTCACGGTGAACACTGAAGCTTTCTTT. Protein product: CASRVTVNTEAFF.

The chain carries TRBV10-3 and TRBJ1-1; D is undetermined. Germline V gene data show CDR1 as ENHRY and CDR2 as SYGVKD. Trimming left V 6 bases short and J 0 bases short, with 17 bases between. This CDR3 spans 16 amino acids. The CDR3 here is CAIRDDTLSLNTEAFF. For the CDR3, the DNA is TGTGCCATCAGAGACGACACCCTCTCGTTGAACACTGAAGCTTTCTTT.

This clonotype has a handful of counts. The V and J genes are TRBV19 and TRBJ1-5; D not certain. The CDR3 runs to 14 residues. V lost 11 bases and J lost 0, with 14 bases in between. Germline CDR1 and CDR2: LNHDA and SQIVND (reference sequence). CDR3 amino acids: CACRRTLSNQPQHF. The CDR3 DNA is TGTGCCTGCAGACGGACCCTTAGCAATCAGCCCCAGCATTTT.

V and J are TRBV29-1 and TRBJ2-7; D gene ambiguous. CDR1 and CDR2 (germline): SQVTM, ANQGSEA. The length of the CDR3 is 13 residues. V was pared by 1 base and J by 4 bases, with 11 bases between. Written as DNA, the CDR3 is TGCAGCGTTGAAGGGGCAGGTCTGTACGAGCAGTACTTC. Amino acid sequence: CSVEGAGLYEQYF.

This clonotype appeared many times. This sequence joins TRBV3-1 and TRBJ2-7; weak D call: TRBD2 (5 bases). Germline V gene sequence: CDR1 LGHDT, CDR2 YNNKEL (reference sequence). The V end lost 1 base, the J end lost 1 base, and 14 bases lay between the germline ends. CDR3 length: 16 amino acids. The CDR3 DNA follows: TGTGCCAGCAGCCAAGGTATCGGAGCGGCATCCTACGAGCAGTACTTC. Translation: CASSQGIGAASYEQYF.

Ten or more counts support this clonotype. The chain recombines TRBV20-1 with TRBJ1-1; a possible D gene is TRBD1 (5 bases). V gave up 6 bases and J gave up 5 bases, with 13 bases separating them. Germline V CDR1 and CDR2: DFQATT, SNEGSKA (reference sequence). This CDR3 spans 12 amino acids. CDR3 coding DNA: TGCAGTGCCCCTCGCGGGGGGACTGAAGCTTTCTTT. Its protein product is CSAPRGGTEAFF.

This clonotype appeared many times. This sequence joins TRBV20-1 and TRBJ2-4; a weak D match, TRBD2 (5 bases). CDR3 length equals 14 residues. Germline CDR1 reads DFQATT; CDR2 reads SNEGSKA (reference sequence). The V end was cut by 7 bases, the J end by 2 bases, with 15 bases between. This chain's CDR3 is CSVPEGVSKNIQYF. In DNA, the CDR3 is TGCAGTGTTCCTGAGGGCGTGTCCAAAAACATTCAGTACTTC.

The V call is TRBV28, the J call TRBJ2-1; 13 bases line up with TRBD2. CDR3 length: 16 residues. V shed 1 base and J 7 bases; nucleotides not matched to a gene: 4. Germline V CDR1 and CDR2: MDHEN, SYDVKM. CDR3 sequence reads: CASSLSGTSGKNEQFF. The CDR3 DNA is TGTGCCAGCAGTTTATCCGGGACTAGCGGGAAAAATGAGCAGTTCTTC.

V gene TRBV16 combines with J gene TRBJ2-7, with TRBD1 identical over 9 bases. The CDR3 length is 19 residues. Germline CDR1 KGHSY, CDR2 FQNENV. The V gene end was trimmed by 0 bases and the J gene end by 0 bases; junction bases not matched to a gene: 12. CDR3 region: CASSQSGTGLREDSYEQYF. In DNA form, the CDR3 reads TGTGCCAGCAGCCAATCGGGGACAGGGCTTCGGGAGGACTCCTACGAGCAGTACTTC.

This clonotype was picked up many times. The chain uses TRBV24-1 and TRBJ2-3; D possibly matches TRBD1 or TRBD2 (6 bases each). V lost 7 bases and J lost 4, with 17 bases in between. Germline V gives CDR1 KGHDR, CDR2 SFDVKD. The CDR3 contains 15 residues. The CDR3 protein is CATRGEAPGADTQYF. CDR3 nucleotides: TGTGCCACCAGGGGGGAGGCCCCAGGGGCAGATACGCAGTATTTT.